Listed below are T cell receptor beta chains from one sample, sequenced in a study of beta chain features in type 1 diabetes. Generated by immunoSEQ multiplex PCR, the TCRdb table keeps only in-frame clones and is missing some. Of about 220,000 clones listed, roughly a tenth are singletons. Sequences were obtained from central memory CD4+ T cells from blood. The receptors stem from a young man in good health. Both conserved end residues are part of each CDR3.

j_call | v_call | cdr3_aa
TRBJ2-4 | TRBV28 | CATATQGRHIQYF
TRBJ2-7 | TRBV6-5 | CASSWGLAGGEREQYF
TRBJ2-1 | TRBV9 | CASSEGTGLGQFF
TRBJ2-4 | TRBV5-4 | CASSQPSGTSGKNIQYF
TRBJ2-2 | TRBV19 | CASKRQANTGELFF
TRBJ2-1 | TRBV30 | CAWSVRREQFF
TRBJ2-3 | TRBV30 | CAHDAGVASTDTQYF
TRBJ2-3 | TRBV4-2 | CASSQVLAGVGMADTQYF
TRBJ2-4 | TRBV29-1 | CSVEGNRDIQYF
TRBJ2-2 | TRBV10-3 | CAISATGANTGELFF
TRBJ2-1 | TRBV7-9 | CASSLSGAYNEQFF
TRBJ1-2 | TRBV7-9 | CASSLGQINYGYTF
TRBJ1-2 | TRBV29-1 | CSVVGFRGFGYGYTF
TRBJ2-3 | TRBV29-1 | CSVEELGAGVQYF
TRBJ2-5 | TRBV20-1 | CSARTTETQYF
TRBJ1-1 | TRBV7-3 | CASSPQMDTEAFF
TRBJ2-7 | TRBV30 | CAWRRLRDGPYEQYF
TRBJ1-4 | TRBV5-1 | CASSYLPGEKLFF
TRBJ2-7 | TRBV4-3 | CASSHKREVNEQYF
TRBJ1-2 | TRBV27 | CASSPQPRAGYTF
TRBJ2-3 | TRBV28 | CASSSGTSTDTQYF
TRBJ1-1 | TRBV7-8 | CASSRLQGTEAFF
TRBJ2-1 | TRBV10-3 | CAITGTSVNEQFF
TRBJ2-1 | TRBV27 | CASSRGDSYNEQFF
TRBJ1-4 | TRBV30 | CAWSLGRASPEEKLFF
TRBJ2-3 | TRBV29-1 | CSVLGLAGGSDTQYF
TRBJ1-5 | TRBV7-2 | CASSLVVGLDQPQHF
TRBJ2-2 | TRBV21-1 | CASSNTGELFF
TRBJ1-2 | TRBV5-1 | CASSSIGSYGYTF
TRBJ1-2 | TRBV28 | CASSDRSNYGYTF
TRBJ2-2 | TRBV30 | CAERGARTGELFF
TRBJ2-1 | TRBV5-1 | CASSPVLAGVVNEQFF
TRBJ1-2 | TRBV15 | CATSRGTGPFNYGYTF
TRBJ2-7 | TRBV7-7 | CASSPDTFRYEQYF
TRBJ2-3 | TRBV10-3 | CAISDSTTPGGTDTQYF
TRBJ1-5 | TRBV6-5 | CASGPARQPQHF
TRBJ2-7 | TRBV30 | CAVRSSGRRDEQYF
TRBJ2-1 | TRBV5-1 | CASSLDANEQFF
TRBJ1-3 | TRBV18 | CASSPQGPKASGNTIYF
TRBJ1-4 | TRBV28 | CASSTTGATNEKLFF
TRBJ1-1 | TRBV7-3 | CASSLTGSTEAFF
TRBJ2-7 | TRBV13 | CASSLDRRSYEQYF
TRBJ2-3 | TRBV9 | CASSVRQTTDTQYF
TRBJ2-1 | TRBV10-1 | CASSEVGTSHNEQFF
TRBJ2-7 | TRBV25-1 | CASSEPGTRGEQYF
TRBJ2-5 | TRBV5-4 | CASSAPGVGETQYF
TRBJ2-3 | TRBV4-3 | CASSQIFGGTSTDTQYF
TRBJ1-2 | TRBV14 | CASSQARQGGYGYTF
TRBJ1-1 | TRBV10-3 | CATGGGLGTEAFF
TRBJ2-1 | TRBV5-1 | CASSLVRDEQFF
TRBJ2-7 | TRBV7-7 | CASSFNRGKGYEQYF
TRBJ1-2 | TRBV6-1 | CASSRGPFYGYTF
TRBJ2-6 | TRBV30 | CAWSRVERANVLTF
TRBJ2-1 | TRBV7-8 | CASSLGVIGNEQFF
TRBJ2-7 | TRBV7-2 | CASSLAFLGEQYF
TRBJ2-7 | TRBV6-6 | CASSYSVVTYEQYF
TRBJ1-2 | TRBV25-1 | CASSYTGTGVYGYTF
TRBJ2-1 | TRBV19 | CASSHRPGLAGNEQFF
TRBJ1-4 | TRBV30 | CAWSPTGLREKLFF